One and the same sample provided the 26 T cell receptor beta chains below, sequenced in a study of T cell repertoires in ileal Crohn's disease. Time point indicated: neoterminal ileum biopsy at postoperative endoscopy, about 6 months after surgery. Here immunoSEQ multiplex PCR was the method, and the copy in TCRdb shows in-frame clones only, minus some. This sample has 1,900 or so clones; around 89% occur once, and the top ten carry approximately 4.3%. The sequencing input was ileal tissue. The receptor source for this set is an adult with Crohn's disease.

The CDR3 DNA sequence: TGTGCCTGGAGTGTAAAGCTAGCGGGGTACAATGAGCAGTTCTTC. Residues: CAWSVKLAGYNEQFF. V is TRBV30 and J is TRBJ2-1; TRBD2 agrees at 9 bases. CDR3 length: 15 residues. Germline V gene sequence: CDR1 GTSNPN, CDR2 SVGIG (reference sequence). V was pared by 0 bases and J by 4 bases, with 4 bases of the junction left unmatched.

The chain has TRBV19 and TRBJ1-4, with 7 bases aligning to TRBD1. The germline CDR1 and CDR2 sequences are LNHDA and SQIVND (reference sequence). J lost 11 bases, V lost 7 bases, and 19 bases had no gene match. This CDR3 has 16 residues. The CDR3 spells CASILTPGQSGGKLFF. CDR3 in DNA: TGTGCCAGTATCCTCACCCCGGGACAGAGTGGAGGGAAACTGTTTTTT.

This sequence joins TRBV6-1 and TRBJ1-1; 7 positions agree with TRBD1. The germline V gene has CDR1 MNHNS and CDR2 SASEGT. This CDR3 is 14 amino acids long. V shed 3 bases, J shed 6 bases, and the junction held 7 bases outside the gene matches. CDR3 amino acids: CASSDLNRGSEAFF. In nucleotides, the CDR3 is TGTGCCAGCAGTGACCTCAACAGGGGATCTGAAGCTTTCTTT.

The CDR3 DNA reads as TGCGCCAGCAGCTTGCACACAGGGGGTGGTATTGAAAAACTGTTTTTT. It specifies CASSLHTGGGIEKLFF. V gene TRBV5-1 combines with J gene TRBJ1-4; 8 nucleotides line up with TRBD1. This CDR3 has 16 residues. Per the germline V gene, CDR1 is SGHRS and CDR2 is YFSETQ. The V gene end was trimmed by 1 base and the J gene end by 7 bases; junction bases not matched to a gene: 9.

The V call is TRBV5-1, the J call TRBJ1-1; 7 positions agree with TRBD1. V gave up 4 bases and J gave up 6 bases; unmatched junction bases: 15. From germline, CDR1 is SGHRS and CDR2 YFSETQ. This CDR3 has 16 amino acids. CDR3 loop: CASSGTQQGITAEAFF. As DNA, the CDR3 is TGCGCCAGCAGCGGGACGCAACAGGGGATAACTGCTGAAGCTTTCTTT. The full variable domain, rest sourced from reference TRBV5-1 and TRBJ1-1, is KAGVTQTPRYLIKTRGQQVTLSCSPISGHRSVSWYQQTPGQGLQFLFEYFSETQRNKGNFPGRFSGRQFSNSRSEMNVSTLELGDSALYLCASSGTQQGITAEAFFGQGTRLTVV.

CDR3 protein: CAISDWGITSGRPPETQYF. The CDR3, as DNA: TGTGCCATCAGTGATTGGGGGATTACTAGCGGGAGGCCCCCAGAGACCCAGTACTTC. V gene TRBV10-3 combines with J gene TRBJ2-5; 12 nucleotides match TRBD2. The CDR3 totals 19 residues. V dropped 3 bases and J dropped 4; count of bases not matched to a gene: 15. Per germline, CDR1 ENHRY and CDR2 SYGVKD.

The CDR3 DNA follows: TGTGCCAGCAGTCACCAGGGTGGAGCTTTCTTT. Residues: CASSHQGGAFF. The genes are TRBV6-6 and TRBJ1-1; tentative D call: TRBD1 (5 bases). Germline V gives CDR1 MNHNY, CDR2 SVGAGI (reference sequence). The CDR3 is made up of 11 amino acids. The ends were cut back, 5 bases at V and 10 bases at J, with 11 bases in the middle.

As DNA, the CDR3 is TGTGCCAGCAGCGTAGATTCGGGAGGGCCCAGGGAGACCCAGTACTTC. Amino acid sequence: CASSVDSGGPRETQYF. The rearrangement uses TRBV9 and TRBJ2-5, with 8 bases matching TRBD2. V shed 0 bases and J 5 bases; nucleotides not matched to a gene: 9. Germline CDR1 and CDR2: SGDLS and YYNGEE. The CDR3 covers 16 residues.

The chain has TRBV6-5 and TRBJ2-7; 7 nucleotides line up with TRBD2. Germline V gene data show CDR1 as MNHEY and CDR2 as SVGAGI. This CDR3 comprises 15 residues. V lost 0 bases, J lost 9 bases, and 11 bases stayed unmatched. The CDR3 nucleotides read TGTGCCAGCAGTTACTCGGAGGGCAGCGGGATGGGGCAGTACTTC. It translates to CASSYSEGSGMGQYF.

This sequence joins TRBV29-1 and TRBJ1-5, with unresolved D. Deletions cut 4 bases from V and 9 bases from J, with 13 bases between. Germline CDR1 reads SQVTM; CDR2 reads ANQGSEA. The CDR3 sequence is 12 residues long. CDR3 protein: CSVGERVGPQHF. CDR3 nucleotide sequence: TGCAGCGTTGGGGAGAGGGTCGGGCCCCAGCATTTT.

This rearrangement joins TRBV4-3 to TRBJ1-1, with TRBD1 matching over 7 bases. Losses at the gene ends were 1 base for V and 0 bases for J; bases not matched to a gene: 2. Germline V CDR1 and CDR2: LGHNA, YSLEER. The CDR3 is 15 residues long. The CDR3 protein is CASSQAGTVNTEAFF. CDR3 in DNA: TGCGCCAGCAGCCAAGCGGGGACAGTGAACACTGAAGCTTTCTTT.

The chain has TRBV7-8 and TRBJ2-2; 8 bases match TRBD2. Looked up from germline, CDR1 is SGHVS and CDR2 is FQNEAQ. The V gene end was trimmed by 4 bases and the J gene end by 0 bases; junction bases not matched to a gene: 10. CDR3 length: 18 residues. The CDR3 is CASSSSPGGVTNTGELFF. CDR3 in DNA: TGTGCCAGCAGCTCTTCCCCGGGGGGGGTGACGAACACCGGGGAGCTGTTTTTT.

This chain uses TRBV28 with TRBJ2-7; 10 positions match TRBD2. Looked up from germline, CDR1 is MDHEN and CDR2 is SYDVKM. CDR3 length equals 14 residues. Trimming removed 5 bases from V and 7 bases from J; junction bases left unmatched: 8. The CDR3, as DNA: TGTGCCAGCAGTCAAATAGCGGGAGGAAGGGAGCAGTACTTC. It is translated as CASSQIAGGREQYF.

V gene TRBV27 combines with J gene TRBJ2-5, with 15 bases matching TRBD2. The CDR3 length is 16 residues. CDR1 and CDR2 (germline): MNHEY, SMNVEV (reference sequence). J gave up 5 bases and V 6 bases, and 7 bases lay outside the gene matches. Written as DNA, the CDR3 is TGTGCCAGCAGCTGGACTAGCGGGAGGGCCGGGGAGACCCAGTACTTC. This codes for CASSWTSGRAGETQYF.

The chain employs TRBV5-4 and TRBJ2-3; D is unresolved. CDR1 and CDR2 from the germline V gene are SGHNT and YYREEE (reference sequence). The CDR3 length is 14 residues. Trimming removed 1 base at V and 3 bases at J, with 9 bases between. The CDR3 bases are TGTGCCAGCAGCTTGTACGAGTTAACAGATACGCAGTATTTT. Translating it yields CASSLYELTDTQYF.

This clone came up a few times. V is TRBV5-1 and J is TRBJ2-2, with 15 bases aligning to TRBD2. The J segment lost 4 bases and the V segment lost 0 bases, leaving 4 bases of the junction unmatched. The CDR3 runs 18 residues. The germline CDR1 and CDR2 sequences are SGHRS and YFSETQ. Written as DNA, the CDR3 is TGCGCCAGCAGCTTGGGGACTAGCGGGAGGGTATCCACCGGGGAGCTGTTTTTT. It codes for CASSLGTSGRVSTGELFF.

The V call is TRBV7-3, the J call TRBJ2-2, with TRBD2 matching over 12 bases. The CDR3 length is 19 residues. The V segment lost 4 bases and the J segment 3 bases; nucleotides outside the gene matches: 12. The germline CDR1 and CDR2 sequences are SGHTA and FQGTGA. The CDR3, as DNA: TGTGCCAGCAGCTACCTTCCCTCTAGCGGGAGGGCCGACACCGGGGAGCTGTTTTTT. Translated, it gives CASSYLPSSGRADTGELFF.

The J gene is TRBJ2-5, the V gene TRBV19; 13 nucleotides line up with TRBD2. Germline values: CDR1 LNHDA, CDR2 SQIVND (reference sequence). The CDR3 extends over 15 amino acids. Trimming took 5 bases from V and 2 from J; bases not matched to a gene: 2. Written as DNA, the CDR3 is TGTGCCAGTAGTGCGACTAGCGGGGGGCAAGAGACCCAGTACTTC. Protein: CASSATSGGQETQYF.

The genes are TRBV9 and TRBJ2-1; the match to TRBD2 covers 8 bases. The CDR3 is 15 amino acids. J was trimmed by 3 bases and V by 2 bases; bases with no gene match: 4. Germline V CDR1 and CDR2: SGDLS, YYNGEE. The DNA of the CDR3 is TGTGCCAGCAGCGTTAGCGGGACAATCTACAATGAGCAGTTCTTC. This gives the protein CASSVSGTIYNEQFF.

This clone showed up just a few times. The V gene is TRBV6-5, the J gene TRBJ1-1; 8 bases line up with TRBD1. Germline trimming cut 7 bases from V and 0 bases from J; bases unmatched to any gene: 7. From germline, CDR1 is MNHEY and CDR2 SVGAGI. The CDR3 sequence is 15 residues long. In DNA, the CDR3 is TGTGCCAGCAACCGACAGGGGCGGATGAACACTGAAGCTTTCTTT. It encodes CASNRQGRMNTEAFF.

V usage is TRBV27 and J usage is TRBJ2-2; 7 bases are a match to TRBD2. This CDR3 comprises 15 residues. Per germline, CDR1 MNHEY and CDR2 SMNVEV (reference sequence). Trimming removed 2 bases from V and 6 bases from J; junction bases left unmatched: 6. The DNA of the CDR3 is TGTGCCAGCAGTTTAGAGGGAGGGTATTCCGGGGAGCTGTTTTTT. Protein sequence: CASSLEGGYSGELFF.

V and J are TRBV11-1 and TRBJ1-2; 10 bases are a match to TRBD1. This CDR3 comprises 13 residues. The V and J ends lost 4 bases and 9 bases, in that order; junction bases with no gene match: 5. Looked up from germline, CDR1 is SGHAT and CDR2 is FQDESV (reference sequence). The CDR3: CASSSRDRGRYTF. The DNA of the CDR3 is TGTGCCAGCAGCTCCAGGGACAGGGGCCGCTACACCTTC.

The rearrangement joins TRBV6-4 to TRBJ2-1, with D possibly being TRBD2 (6 bases). Trimming left V 6 bases short and J 9 bases short, with 15 bases between. Per the germline V gene, CDR1 is MRHNA and CDR2 is SNTAGT. CDR3 length: 13 residues. CDR3 amino acids: CASSPGGLGEQFF. The CDR3 DNA reads TGTGCCAGCAGCCCCGGAGGGCTAGGTGAGCAGTTCTTC.

The CDR3 DNA is TGTGCCAGCAGCCACGACAGGAACACCGGGGAGCTGTTTTTT. Translation gives CASSHDRNTGELFF. The chain employs TRBV7-6 and TRBJ2-2; TRBD1 is a possible D gene (5 bases). CDR3 size: 14 residues. Germline CDR1 and CDR2: SGHVS and FNYEAQ. Trimming took 5 bases from V and 1 from J, leaving 8 bases between them.

The chain carries TRBV7-8 and TRBJ2-6; 8 bases are shared with TRBD1. The V and J ends lost 1 base and 3 bases, in that order; junction bases with no gene match: 11. Germline CDR1 is SGHVS and CDR2 is FQNEAQ. This CDR3 region has 19 residues. The CDR3 loop is CASSLDLGTGRLGANVLTF. DNA for the CDR3: TGTGCCAGCAGCTTAGACCTCGGGACAGGAAGGCTTGGGGCCAACGTCCTGACTTTC.

This clone came up once. This sequence joins TRBV2 and TRBJ1-2; tentative D call: TRBD1 (5 bases). V was shortened by 11 bases and J by 5 bases, with 15 bases between the two germline ends. Germline CDR1 and CDR2: SNHLY and FYNNEI. CDR3 size: 12 residues. Here the CDR3 reads CALREGQYGYTF. The CDR3, as DNA: TGTGCCCTTCGGGAGGGGCAATATGGCTACACCTTC.